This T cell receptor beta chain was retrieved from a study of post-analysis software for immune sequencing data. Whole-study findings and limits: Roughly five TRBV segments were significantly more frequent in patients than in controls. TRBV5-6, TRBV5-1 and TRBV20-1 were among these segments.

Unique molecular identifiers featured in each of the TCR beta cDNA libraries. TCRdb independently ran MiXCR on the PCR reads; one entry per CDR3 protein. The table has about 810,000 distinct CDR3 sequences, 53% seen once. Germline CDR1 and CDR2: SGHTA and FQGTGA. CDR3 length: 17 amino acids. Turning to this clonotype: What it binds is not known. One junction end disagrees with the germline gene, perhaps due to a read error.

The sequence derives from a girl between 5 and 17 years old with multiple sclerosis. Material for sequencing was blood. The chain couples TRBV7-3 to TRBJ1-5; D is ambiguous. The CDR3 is CAIQAQYLNDSNQPRHF. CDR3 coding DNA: TGTGCCATCCAGGCCCAGTATCTAAACGATAGCAATCAGCCCCGGCATTTT.